The source of this TCR beta chain is a study of blood T cell repertoires in COVID-19. Original methodology: How many nucleated cells were present was estimated from reference gene primer amplification. Here immunoSEQ multiplex PCR was the method, and the copy in TCRdb shows in-frame clones only, minus some. V, J and clone size derive from that table, while D and trimming were established from the DNA sequence. The table lists 130,000 or so clones, around 87% of them singletons. Remarks on this clone: The sample carries other DNA sequences with the same CDR3.

Germline CDR1 SGHRS, CDR2 YFSETQ. The trim removed 0 bases at V and 6 bases at J, leaving 6 bases unmatched. This CDR3 is 15 amino acids long. The chain is built from TRBV5-1 and TRBJ1-2, with TRBD1 matching over 9 bases. Material for sequencing was peripheral blood. This receptor was taken from a man over 45 with active COVID-19. CDR3 coding DNA: TGCGCCAGCAGCTTGGCGGGACAGGGAATCGATGGCTACACCTTC. Translation: CASSLAGQGIDGYTF.